These 32 T cell receptor beta chains were sequenced from one sample in a study of blood T cell repertoires in COVID-19. TCRdb keeps only in-frame clones here, not all; method: immunoSEQ multiplex PCR. The sample lists about 260,000 clones; around 89% were seen once. The sequencing input was PBMCs or T cells enriched from blood (not recorded which). All receptors derive from a woman in her 30s with acute COVID-19.

This chain connects TRBV5-1 to TRBJ1-4; D is possibly TRBD1 (5 bases). The CDR3 totals 14 residues. Trimming took 0 bases from V and 6 from J, leaving 9 bases between them. CDR1 and CDR2 (germline): SGHRS, YFSETQ. The CDR3 loop is CASSLGRGDEKLFF. The CDR3 DNA reads as TGCGCCAGCAGCTTGGGAAGGGGTGATGAAAAACTGTTTTTT.

The chain employs TRBV4-1 and TRBJ2-7; D perhaps matches TRBD1 (5 bases). Trimming stripped 0 bases from V and 0 bases from J, with 9 bases between. This CDR3 is built from 15 residues. The germline gives CDR1 MGHRA, CDR2 YSYEKL. The CDR3 reads CASSQDLRDSYEQYF. CDR3 bases: TGCGCCAGCAGCCAAGATCTCAGGGACTCCTACGAGCAGTACTTC.

The rearrangement links TRBV18 to TRBJ1-4; weak D call: TRBD1 (6 bases). V lost 2 bases and J 7 bases, leaving 14 bases between the germline ends. The germline CDR1 and CDR2 sequences are KGHSH and LQKENI. This CDR3 spans 15 amino acids. CDR3 region: CASSPFSDSAEKLFF. The CDR3 DNA follows: TGTGCCAGCTCACCATTTTCGGACAGTGCTGAAAAACTGTTTTTT.

The DNA of the CDR3 is TGTGCCAGCAGCCAAGATAGCTCCGAGAATCAGCCCCAGCATTTT. Its translation: CASSQDSSENQPQHF. V and J are TRBV3-1 (or the pseudogene TRBV3-2) and TRBJ1-5; D unclear. Trimming took 0 bases from V and 4 from J, leaving 10 bases between them. The CDR3 sequence is 15 residues long. CDR1 LGHDT and CDR2 YNNKEL come from the germline V gene (reference sequence).

This clone was seen once. The gene calls are TRBV5-5 and TRBJ1-1, with 7 bases identical to TRBD1. CDR3 length equals 16 residues. The V and J ends lost 4 bases and 5 bases, in that order; junction bases with no gene match: 14. CDR1 and CDR2 from the germline V gene are SGHKS and YYEKEE (reference sequence). The CDR3 sequence is CASSTDPQGVWTEAFF. The CDR3 region has the DNA TGTGCCAGCAGCACCGACCCGCAGGGGGTATGGACTGAAGCTTTCTTT. The full variable domain, rest sourced from reference TRBV5-5 and TRBJ1-1, is DAGVTQSPTHLIKTRGQQVTLRCSPISGHKSVSWYQQVLGQGPQFIFQYYEKEERGRGNFPDRFSARQFPNYSSELNVNALLLGDSALYLCASSTDPQGVWTEAFFGQGTRLTVV.

The chain uses TRBV4-1 and TRBJ2-7; D is unclear. The CDR3 spans 19 residues. Germline loops: CDR1 MGHRA, CDR2 YSYEKL. Trimming took off 0 bases at V and 5 bases at J, with 26 bases between the two ends. The CDR3 spells CASSQEISPWQFVRDEQYF. DNA for the CDR3: TGCGCCAGCAGCCAAGAAATCTCCCCCTGGCAGTTTGTTCGGGACGAGCAGTACTTC.

The CDR3 bases are TGTGCCAGCAGCACTAGGGTCTACGAGCAGTACTTC. Protein sequence: CASSTRVYEQYF. The chain is built from TRBV12-3 or TRBV12-4 and TRBJ2-7; a weak D match, TRBD2 (5 bases). The CDR3 spans 12 residues. The germline V and J ends were trimmed by 6 bases and 3 bases, with 9 bases remaining between them.

In this sample, this clone turned up a few times. The J gene is TRBJ1-3, the V gene TRBV5-1, with D perhaps matching TRBD1 (5 bases). CDR3 length equals 17 residues. The germline V gene encodes CDR1 SGHRS and CDR2 YFSETQ. Between the trimmed V and J ends, which lost 3 bases and 8 bases, there was a span of 24 bases. CDR3 bases: TGCGCCAGCAGCTCTGGATACGAAACAGGTCCGGGCTACACCATATATTTT. Its protein product is CASSSGYETGPGYTIYF.

This sequence joins TRBV10-3 and TRBJ1-5, with a possible D match to TRBD1 (6 bases). This CDR3 comprises 16 residues. Looked up from germline, CDR1 is ENHRY and CDR2 is SYGVKD. Trimming cost V 5 bases and J 0 bases, with 14 bases left between them. The DNA for the CDR3 is TGTGCCATCAGTAAAGAGGGGGTAGGTAGCAATCAGCCCCAGCATTTT. Amino acids: CAISKEGVGSNQPQHF.

V and J are TRBV29-1 and TRBJ1-1, with no clear D. V shed 3 bases and J shed 1 base, with 15 bases lying between them. The CDR3 has 15 residues. Germline V gives CDR1 SQVTM, CDR2 ANQGSEA. The CDR3 protein is CSVDQGGHPNTEAFF. CDR3 sequence (DNA): TGCAGCGTTGATCAAGGAGGCCACCCGAACACTGAAGCTTTCTTT.

The chain uses TRBV12-3 or TRBV12-4 and TRBJ1-2; 8 nucleotides agree with TRBD1. Trimming at V came to 6 bases and at J to 7 bases, leaving 7 bases not matched to a gene. The CDR3 is 13 amino acids. The CDR3 region is CASRMGQVTGYTF. The CDR3 DNA follows: TGTGCCAGCAGAATGGGACAGGTTACTGGCTACACCTTC.

This chain links TRBV5-4 with TRBJ2-3, with 7 bases that match TRBD2. This CDR3 spans 15 amino acids. Germline V gives CDR1 SGHNT, CDR2 YYREEE (reference sequence). V was pared by 4 bases and J by 0 bases, with 5 bases of the junction left unmatched. The CDR3 DNA follows: TGTGCCAGCAGCGTCTCTAGCGGAAGCACAGATACGCAGTATTTT. Its translation: CASSVSSGSTDTQYF.

The gene calls are TRBV2 and TRBJ2-3; no reliable D call. The CDR3 has 13 amino acids. Trimming took off 8 bases at V and 2 bases at J, with 11 bases between the two ends. Germline loops: CDR1 SNHLY, CDR2 FYNNEI. Here the CDR3 DNA reads TGTGCCAGCCGCGTCGAAGCCACAGATACGCAGTATTTT. Translation gives CASRVEATDTQYF.

This clone occurred once. The rearrangement uses TRBV4-3 and TRBJ2-7; tentative D call: TRBD1 (6 bases). Germline V lookup: CDR1 LGHNA, CDR2 YSLEER. The V gene lost 4 bases and the J gene lost 5 bases, with 15 bases spanning the gap. CDR3 size: 14 residues. The CDR3 sequence is CASSLLGTSDEQYF. CDR3 DNA sequence: TGCGCCAGCAGCCTCCTCGGGACAAGTGACGAGCAGTACTTC.

This chain uses TRBV28 with TRBJ2-7; D gene uncertain. V was pared by 6 bases and J by 1 base, with 13 bases between. CDR3 size: 14 residues. CDR1 MDHEN and CDR2 SYDVKM come from the germline V gene. CDR3 sequence reads: CASSLVRPSYEQYF. The DNA for the CDR3 is TGTGCCAGCAGCCTAGTACGTCCGTCCTACGAGCAGTACTTC.

The sample holds one count of this clone. V usage is TRBV13 and J usage is TRBJ2-2; TRBD2 aligns across 10 bases. CDR1 PRHDT and CDR2 FYEKMQ come from the germline V gene (reference sequence). The CDR3 has 17 amino acids. V lost 2 bases and J lost 2; bases outside the gene matches: 5. In DNA form, the CDR3 reads TGTGCCAGCAGCTTATGGATACTAGCGGGAAACACCGGGGAGCTGTTTTTT. This encodes CASSLWILAGNTGELFF.

The rearrangement joins TRBV28 to TRBJ1-1; TRBD1 agrees at 12 bases. The CDR3 contains 14 residues. Germline V gives CDR1 MDHEN, CDR2 SYDVKM. After removal of 3 bases from V and 8 bases from J, the junction contained 4 bases not matched to a gene. CDR3 bases: TGTGCCAGCAGTTTGGGGACAGGGGGCATGGAAGCTTTCTTT. Its protein product is CASSLGTGGMEAFF.

The V and J genes are TRBV7-3 and TRBJ2-3; possible D gene TRBD1, 6 bases. Between the trimmed V and J ends, which lost 8 bases and 2 bases, there was a span of 23 bases. The CDR3 has 17 residues. The germline gives CDR1 SGHTA, CDR2 FQGTGA. CDR3 bases: TGTGCCAGCGCCCCCGGACCCGGGACACACTCCACAGATACGCAGTATTTT. This codes for CASAPGPGTHSTDTQYF. The entire variable domain, with the rest obtained from reference TRBV7-3 and TRBJ2-3, is as follows: GAGVSQTPSNKVTEKGKYVELRCDPISGHTALYWYRQSLGQGPEFLIYFQGTGAADDSGLPNDRFFAVRPEGSVSTLKIQRTERGDSAVYLCASAPGPGTHSTDTQYFGPGTRLTVL.

There are a few counts of this clone. V gene TRBV4-3 combines with J gene TRBJ1-5; the match to TRBD1 covers 9 bases. The CDR3 spans 15 residues. With 2 bases clipped from V and 3 bases from J, the junction kept 2 bases outside the gene matches. Germline V gene data show CDR1 as LGHNA and CDR2 as YSLEER. The CDR3, as DNA: TGCGCCAGCAGCCAAAGGACAGGGGACAATCAGCCCCAGCATTTT. Translation gives CASSQRTGDNQPQHF.

The genes are TRBV19 and TRBJ2-2, with 14 nucleotides matching TRBD2. This CDR3 comprises 15 residues. The junction had 1 base not matched to a gene; V was cut back by 3 bases and J by 7 bases. CDR1 LNHDA and CDR2 SQIVND come from the germline V gene (reference sequence). The CDR3 DNA is TGTGCCAGTAGTATGACTAGCGGGAGGGTCGGGGAGCTGTTTTTT. Protein: CASSMTSGRVGELFF.

This clone has just one count. V gene TRBV28 combines with J gene TRBJ1-2; a weak D match, TRBD1 (5 bases). This CDR3 contains 13 residues. The germline CDR1 and CDR2 sequences are MDHEN and SYDVKM. V was clipped by 2 bases and J by 4 bases, with 8 bases between them. The CDR3 DNA follows: TGTGCCAGCAGTTTACGACAGATCTATGGCTACACCTTC. Amino acids: CASSLRQIYGYTF.

This clone came up once. The chain links TRBV6-6 to TRBJ1-2, with TRBD1 identical over 9 bases. This CDR3 contains 16 residues. CDR1 and CDR2 (germline): MNHNY, SVGAGI (reference sequence). Trimming removed 2 bases from V and 6 bases from J; junction bases left unmatched: 10. This CDR3 is CASSYPRNRGHNGYTF. The CDR3 DNA sequence: TGTGCCAGCAGTTACCCGAGAAACAGGGGGCATAATGGCTACACCTTC.

This clone turned up a few times. The chain employs TRBV27 and TRBJ2-3, with 14 bases fitting TRBD2. Germline CDR1 MNHEY, CDR2 SMNVEV (reference sequence). This CDR3 is 14 amino acids long. V lost 6 bases, J lost 10 bases, and 6 bases stayed unmatched. The CDR3, as DNA: TGTGCCAGCAGGGGACTAGCGGGAGTGGTTGCGCAGTATTTT. Translation: CASRGLAGVVAQYF.

DNA of the CDR3: TGCAGCGTTGAAGCCCCAGGGGAGCAGTTCTTC. This codes for CSVEAPGEQFF. This chain links TRBV29-1 with TRBJ2-1; D is perhaps TRBD1 (5 bases). Germline V lookup: CDR1 SQVTM, CDR2 ANQGSEA. This CDR3 spans 11 amino acids. Between the trimmed V and J ends, which lost 1 base and 10 bases, there was a span of 8 bases.

The chain links TRBV4-3 to TRBJ2-7; the match to TRBD2 covers 8 bases. This CDR3 has 17 residues. Germline V CDR1 and CDR2: LGHNA, YSLEER. V was pared by 0 bases and J by 5 bases, with 12 bases of the junction left unmatched. Here the CDR3 DNA reads TGCGCCAGCAGCCAAGAAGCCACCCGGGGGGGGGACCACGAGCAGTACTTC. Translated, it gives CASSQEATRGGDHEQYF.

CDR3 sequence reads: CASSPPQGVGTEAFF. Written as DNA, the CDR3 is TGTGCCAGCAGCCCACCCCAGGGGGTGGGGACTGAAGCTTTCTTT. The rearrangement uses TRBV28 and TRBJ1-1, with 7 bases identical to TRBD1. In germline, CDR1 is MDHEN, CDR2 SYDVKM. The CDR3 contains 15 residues. Trimming at V came to 6 bases and at J to 5 bases, leaving 12 bases not matched to a gene.

The genes are TRBV6-5 and TRBJ2-7; 10 nucleotides match TRBD2. The CDR3 runs 14 residues. J lost 3 bases, V lost 7 bases, and 6 bases had no gene match. Germline V lookup: CDR1 MNHEY, CDR2 SVGAGI. The CDR3 sequence is CASKILAGGYEQYF. The CDR3 bases are TGTGCCAGCAAAATTTTAGCGGGAGGCTACGAGCAGTACTTC.

This clone occurred once. The CDR3 here is CASSLGGRYYEQYF. In DNA, the CDR3 is TGTGCCAGCAGCTTAGGCGGGAGGTATTACGAGCAGTACTTC. This chain uses TRBV7-2 with TRBJ2-7, with 8 bases identical to TRBD2. Germline CDR1 is SGHTA and CDR2 is FQGNSA. CDR3 size: 14 residues. The V segment lost 1 base and the J segment 4 bases; nucleotides outside the gene matches: 3.

This sequence joins TRBV4-1 and TRBJ2-7; possible D gene TRBD1, 7 bases. From germline, CDR1 is MGHRA and CDR2 YSYEKL. This CDR3 comprises 15 residues. The V end was cut by 1 base, the J end by 7 bases, with 17 bases between. CDR3 DNA: TGCGCCAGCAGCCAAGCCTGGGAGCAGGGGGGAGAGCAGTACTTC. This gives the protein CASSQAWEQGGEQYF.

The genes are TRBV5-1 and TRBJ1-2, with D tentatively TRBD1 (5 bases). Deletions cut 0 bases from V and 6 bases from J, with 18 bases between. CDR3 length: 16 amino acids. Germline loops: CDR1 SGHRS, CDR2 YFSETQ. The CDR3 bases are TGCGCCAGCAGCTTGGTGGGACTGGAGCTCGGGAATGGCTACACCTTC. Protein: CASSLVGLELGNGYTF.

This sequence joins TRBV18 and TRBJ2-7; 12 nucleotides align to TRBD1. Germline CDR1 and CDR2: KGHSH and LQKENI. The ends lost 4 bases at V and 5 bases at J; junction bases unmatched: 6. The CDR3 runs to 15 residues. The CDR3 spells CASSRGTGGGNEQYF. The CDR3, as DNA: TGTGCCAGCTCACGAGGGACAGGGGGCGGCAACGAGCAGTACTTC. Full variable domain (rest looked up from reference TRBV18 and TRBJ2-7): NAGVMQNPRHLVRRRGQEARLRCSPMKGHSHVYWYRQLPEEGLKFMVYLQKENIIDESGMPKERFSAEFPKEGPSILRIQQVVRGDSAAYFCASSRGTGGGNEQYFGPGTRLTVT.

V is TRBV19 and J is TRBJ1-3, with D maybe TRBD1 (5 bases). The CDR3 contains 13 residues. Germline V lookup: CDR1 LNHDA, CDR2 SQIVND (reference sequence). V lost 5 bases to trimming and J lost 6 bases, with 11 bases between them. CDR3 region: CASSGAKENTIYF. In nucleotides, the CDR3 is TGTGCCAGTAGTGGGGCGAAGGAAAACACCATATATTTT.